Listed below are T cell receptor beta chains from one sample, sequenced in a study of blood T cells in healthy people across ages. TCRdb analysed the 5' RACE reads with MiXCR anew, one entry per CDR3 protein. The data show about 1,500,000 distinct CDR3 sequences, 40% to 50% seen once. The sequenced material came from blood. Source of these receptors: a woman between 18 and 29 years old in good health. Each CDR3 is given with its conserved first and last residue. A D gene is named only where the DNA matches it firmly. Expanded clones are given a class, and other clones once, few, many or no size at all.

v_gene: TRBV3-1
abundance: -
j_gene: TRBJ2-3
len: 20
d_gene: TRBD2
CDR3aa: CASSQEFGTSGTRSTDTQYF
CDR3nt: TGTGCCAGCAGCCAAGAATTTGGGACTAGCGGTACTAGGAGCACAGATACGCAGTATTTT

v_gene: TRBV4-2
abundance: few
j_gene: TRBJ1-5
len: 16
d_gene: -
CDR3aa: CASSQGLASVWWPQHF
CDR3nt: TGTGCCAGCAGCCAAGGACTTGCGTCAGTCTGGTGGCCCCAGCATTTT

v_gene: TRBV7-2
abundance: -
j_gene: TRBJ2-7
len: 12
d_gene: -
CDR3aa: CASSSGSYEQSF
CDR3nt: TGTGCCAGCAGCTCGGGATCTTACGAGCAGTCCTTC

v_gene: TRBV18
abundance: -
j_gene: TRBJ2-3
len: 16
d_gene: TRBD1
CDR3aa: CASSLLPGQLTDTQYF
CDR3nt: TGTGCCAGCTCGCTCCTACCGGGACAGCTAACAGATACGCAGTATTTT

v_gene: TRBV9
abundance: once
j_gene: TRBJ1-1
len: 16
d_gene: -
CDR3aa: CASSVEPGLANTEAFF
CDR3nt: TGTGCCAGCAGCGTAGAGCCGGGCCTTGCAAACACTGAAGCTTTCTTT

v_gene: TRBV19
abundance: few
j_gene: TRBJ2-7
len: 16
d_gene: TRBD2
CDR3aa: CASKGRAAKRPYEQYF
CDR3nt: TGTGCCAGTAAGGGGAGGGCCGCCAAGAGACCCTACGAGCAGTACTTC

v_gene: TRBV9
abundance: -
j_gene: TRBJ2-1
len: 13
d_gene: TRBD2
CDR3aa: CASSRASGNEQFF
CDR3nt: TGTGCCAGCAGCCGGGCTAGCGGCAATGAGCAGTTCTTC

v_gene: TRBV6-5
abundance: -
j_gene: TRBJ2-1
len: 14
d_gene: -
CDR3aa: CASREELRNNEQFF
CDR3nt: TGTGCCAGCAGGGAAGAACTCCGGAACAATGAGCAGTTCTTC

v_gene: TRBV12-3/TRBV12-4
abundance: many
j_gene: TRBJ2-7
len: 13
d_gene: -
CDR3aa: CASRPSATYEQYF
CDR3nt: TGTGCCAGCAGACCCTCAGCTACCTACGAGCAGTACTTC

v_gene: TRBV3-1
abundance: -
j_gene: TRBJ2-7
len: 14
d_gene: -
CDR3aa: CASSQVQGTDEQYF
CDR3nt: TGTGCCAGCAGCCAAGTCCAGGGGACCGATGAGCAGTACTTC

v_gene: TRBV6-2/TRBV6-3
abundance: few
j_gene: TRBJ2-1
len: 17
d_gene: TRBD2
CDR3aa: CASSHPRLAGGGGEQFF
CDR3nt: TGTGCCAGCAGCCACCCCCGACTAGCGGGAGGTGGTGGTGAGCAGTTCTTC

v_gene: TRBV27
abundance: many
j_gene: TRBJ1-1
len: 14
d_gene: -
CDR3aa: CASSLSGTNTEAFF
CDR3nt: TGTGCCAGCAGTTTATCGGGGACGAACACTGAAGCTTTCTTT

v_gene: TRBV10-1
abundance: few
j_gene: TRBJ2-3
len: 16
d_gene: TRBD2
CDR3aa: CASSTSSGLGTDTQYF
CDR3nt: TGCGCCAGCAGTACATCTAGCGGATTAGGCACAGATACGCAGTATTTT

v_gene: TRBV4-1
abundance: few
j_gene: TRBJ1-1
len: 14
d_gene: -
CDR3aa: CASSYPMRNTEAFF
CDR3nt: TGCGCCAGCAGCTATCCTATGCGGAACACTGAAGCTTTCTTT

v_gene: TRBV29-1
abundance: once
j_gene: TRBJ1-1
len: 14
d_gene: TRBD1
CDR3aa: CSARTGQVNTEAFF
CDR3nt: TGCAGCGCGCGTACGGGACAGGTGAACACTGAAGCTTTCTTT

v_gene: TRBV6-1
abundance: -
j_gene: TRBJ1-1
len: 14
d_gene: -
CDR3aa: CASTQADMNTEAFF
CDR3nt: TGTGCCAGCACCCAAGCAGATATGAACACTGAAGCTTTCTTT

v_gene: TRBV3-1
abundance: few
j_gene: TRBJ2-3
len: 17
d_gene: TRBD2
CDR3aa: CASSFERLAGGTDTQYF
CDR3nt: TGTGCCAGCAGCTTCGAAAGACTAGCGGGAGGCACAGATACGCAGTATTTT

v_gene: TRBV4-2
abundance: -
j_gene: TRBJ2-1
len: 14
d_gene: TRBD2
CDR3aa: CASSQGGLGNEQFF
CDR3nt: TGTGCCAGCAGCCAGGGGGGACTAGGGAATGAGCAGTTCTTC

v_gene: TRBV5-1
abundance: -
j_gene: TRBJ2-7
len: 16
d_gene: TRBD1
CDR3aa: CASSPYGTGVSYEQYF
CDR3nt: TGCGCCAGCAGCCCCTATGGGACAGGGGTTTCCTACGAGCAGTACTTC

v_gene: TRBV20-1
abundance: -
j_gene: TRBJ2-5
len: 17
d_gene: TRBD2
CDR3aa: CSARAGSGGTPTNEQYF
CDR3nt: TGCAGTGCTAGAGCGGGAAGCGGGGGGACCCCGACCAATGAGCAGTACTTC

v_gene: TRBV6-5
abundance: -
j_gene: TRBJ1-2
len: 15
d_gene: -
CDR3aa: CASSPPAWGNYGYTF
CDR3nt: TGTGCCAGCAGTCCTCCGGCGTGGGGAAACTATGGCTACACCTTC

v_gene: TRBV9
abundance: few
j_gene: TRBJ2-3
len: 15
d_gene: TRBD1
CDR3aa: CASSSRQGSTDTQYF
CDR3nt: TGTGCCAGCAGCTCCCGACAGGGCAGCACAGATACGCAGTATTTT

v_gene: TRBV6-5
abundance: -
j_gene: TRBJ2-6
len: 16
d_gene: -
CDR3aa: CASRTVVESGANVLTF
CDR3nt: TGTGCCAGCAGAACGGTTGTGGAGTCTGGGGCCAACGTCCTGACTTTC

v_gene: TRBV6-5
abundance: -
j_gene: TRBJ2-7
len: 15
d_gene: TRBD2
CDR3aa: CASRTSEVAGNEQYF
CDR3nt: TGTGCCAGCAGAACCTCCGAGGTAGCGGGGAACGAGCAGTACTTC

v_gene: TRBV25-1
abundance: -
j_gene: TRBJ1-4
len: 14
d_gene: -
CDR3aa: CASSEGSQGEKLFF
CDR3nt: TGTGCCAGCAGTGAAGGGAGCCAGGGTGAAAAACTGTTTTTT

v_gene: TRBV3-1
abundance: few
j_gene: TRBJ2-6
len: 18
d_gene: TRBD2
CDR3aa: CASSPSGLAVSGANVLTF
CDR3nt: TGTGCCAGCAGCCCGTCGGGACTAGCGGTCTCTGGGGCCAACGTCCTGACTTTC

v_gene: TRBV24-1
abundance: -
j_gene: TRBJ2-7
len: 13
d_gene: TRBD1
CDR3aa: CAVRDRVSYEQYF
CDR3nt: TGTGCCGTCCGGGACAGGGTTTCCTACGAGCAGTACTTC

v_gene: TRBV6-5
abundance: -
j_gene: TRBJ1-3
len: 14
d_gene: -
CDR3aa: CASRRRVLGNTIYF
CDR3nt: TGTGCCAGCAGGCGCCGGGTGTTAGGAAACACCATATATTTT

v_gene: TRBV6-5
abundance: few
j_gene: TRBJ2-3
len: 18
d_gene: TRBD2
CDR3aa: CASSSRGAGALGGDTQYF
CDR3nt: TGTGCCAGCAGTTCGAGGGGTGCGGGAGCGTTGGGAGGAGATACGCAGTATTTT

v_gene: TRBV7-2
abundance: -
j_gene: TRBJ2-3
len: 16
d_gene: TRBD2
CDR3aa: CASSFRSGGATDTQYF
CDR3nt: TGTGCCAGCAGTTTTCGAAGCGGGGGGGCCACAGATACGCAGTATTTT

v_gene: TRBV7-2
abundance: few
j_gene: TRBJ2-5
len: 16
d_gene: -
CDR3aa: CASSPRGRGPQETQYF
CDR3nt: TGTGCCAGCAGCCCCCGAGGGCGGGGGCCACAAGAGACCCAGTACTTC

v_gene: TRBV6-5
abundance: few
j_gene: TRBJ2-5
len: 15
d_gene: TRBD1
CDR3aa: CASSSLEGARETQYF
CDR3nt: TGTGCCAGCAGTTCCCTCGAGGGGGCGCGGGAGACCCAGTACTTC

v_gene: TRBV7-9
abundance: -
j_gene: TRBJ1-3
len: 16
d_gene: TRBD1
CDR3aa: CASSSPTGRSGNTIYF
CDR3nt: TGTGCCAGCAGCTCGCCGACAGGGCGCTCTGGAAACACCATATATTTT

v_gene: TRBV6-5
abundance: -
j_gene: TRBJ1-1
len: 15
d_gene: -
CDR3aa: CASSYSPAMNTEAFF
CDR3nt: TGTGCCAGCAGTTACTCGCCAGCCATGAACACTGAAGCTTTCTTT

v_gene: TRBV5-1
abundance: -
j_gene: TRBJ2-5
len: 16
d_gene: -
CDR3aa: CASSLGSRGGQETQYF
CDR3nt: TGCGCCAGCAGCTTGGGTTCGAGAGGCGGTCAAGAGACCCAGTACTTC

v_gene: TRBV14
abundance: -
j_gene: TRBJ2-7
len: 13
d_gene: -
CDR3aa: CASSRQTLYEQYF
CDR3nt: TGTGCCAGCAGTCGACAGACCCTCTACGAGCAGTACTTC

v_gene: TRBV5-1
abundance: -
j_gene: TRBJ2-3
len: 11
d_gene: TRBD2
CDR3aa: CVSGAPGTQYF
CDR3nt: TGCGTCAGCGGGGCGCCGGGGACGCAGTATTTT

v_gene: TRBV12-3/TRBV12-4
abundance: -
j_gene: TRBJ2-4
len: 15
d_gene: -
CDR3aa: CASSFLKLAKNIQYF
CDR3nt: TGTGCCAGCAGTTTTCTGAAGCTAGCCAAAAACATTCAGTACTTC

v_gene: TRBV6-6
abundance: few
j_gene: TRBJ2-1
len: 16
d_gene: TRBD2
CDR3aa: CASSYPTGTSGQRQFF
CDR3nt: TGTGCCAGCAGTTACCCGACAGGGACTAGCGGGCAAAGGCAGTTCTTC

v_gene: TRBV10-3
abundance: few
j_gene: TRBJ2-7
len: 15
d_gene: -
CDR3aa: CAISVVRGTYYEQYF
CDR3nt: TGTGCCATCAGTGTTGTCAGGGGAACCTACTACGAGCAGTACTTC

v_gene: TRBV29-1
abundance: -
j_gene: TRBJ2-5
len: 17
d_gene: TRBD1
CDR3aa: CSYQLDIQGALEETQYF
CDR3nt: TGCAGCTATCAGCTCGACATCCAGGGGGCGCTTGAGGAGACCCAGTACTTC

v_gene: TRBV25-1
abundance: many
j_gene: TRBJ1-2
len: 14
d_gene: -
CDR3aa: CASSEWNREDGYTF
CDR3nt: TGTGCCAGCAGTGAATGGAACAGGGAAGATGGCTACACCTTC

v_gene: TRBV5-1
abundance: many
j_gene: TRBJ2-3
len: 16
d_gene: TRBD2
CDR3aa: CASSFSSGGSTDTQYF
CDR3nt: TGCGCCAGCAGTTTTTCTAGCGGGGGCAGCACAGATACGCAGTATTTT

v_gene: TRBV9
abundance: -
j_gene: TRBJ2-7
len: 17
d_gene: -
CDR3aa: CASSPHPVPGPSVKQYF
CDR3nt: TGTGCCAGCAGCCCCCACCCCGTCCCCGGCCCCAGTGTTAAGCAGTACTTC

v_gene: TRBV12-3/TRBV12-4
abundance: few
j_gene: TRBJ2-7
len: 11
d_gene: -
CDR3aa: CASSWDFKQYF
CDR3nt: TGTGCCAGCAGTTGGGACTTTAAGCAGTACTTC